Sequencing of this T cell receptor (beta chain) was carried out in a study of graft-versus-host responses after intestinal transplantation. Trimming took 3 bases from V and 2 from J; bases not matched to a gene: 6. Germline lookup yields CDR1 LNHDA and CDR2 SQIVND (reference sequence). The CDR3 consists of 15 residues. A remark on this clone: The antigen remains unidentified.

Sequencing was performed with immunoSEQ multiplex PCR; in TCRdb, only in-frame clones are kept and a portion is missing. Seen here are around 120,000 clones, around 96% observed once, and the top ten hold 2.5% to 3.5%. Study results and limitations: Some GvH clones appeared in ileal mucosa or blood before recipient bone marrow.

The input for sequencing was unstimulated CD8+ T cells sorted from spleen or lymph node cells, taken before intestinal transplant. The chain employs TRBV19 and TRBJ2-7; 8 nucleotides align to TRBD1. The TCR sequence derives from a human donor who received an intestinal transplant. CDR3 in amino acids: CASSIRQGTPYEQYF. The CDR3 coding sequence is TGTGCCAGTAGTATTCGACAGGGGACACCCTACGAGCAGTACTTC. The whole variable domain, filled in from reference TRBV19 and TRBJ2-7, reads DGGITQSPKYLFRKEGQNVTLSCEQNLNHDAMYWYRQDPGQGLRLIYYSQIVNDFQKGDIAEGYSVSREKKESFPLTVTSAQKNPTAFYLCASSIRQGTPYEQYFGPGTRLTVT.